This T cell receptor (beta chain) stems from a study of neurological immune-mediated disorders. Study findings and constraints: Phylogenetic grouping assigned the repertoires of 18 of 34 multiple sclerosis patients to a single related-CDR3 cluster, representing a possible signature. While HTLV-1-associated myelopathy showed the greatest TCR clonal expansion, multiple sclerosis showed the least, falling below healthy controls.

The trim removed 4 bases at V and 3 bases at J, leaving 7 bases unmatched. Germline-derived CDR1 and CDR2 are SQVTM and ANQGSEA. The CDR3 consists of 15 residues. In its sample, this clonotype was seen many times. Antigen: not known. Unsorted libraries were prepared from 2 million PBMCs held at -80 C. Template-switch 5'RACE cDNA synthesis added a 10-nucleotide unique molecular identifier. TCRdb fed the 5' RACE reads into MiXCR, producing one record per CDR3 protein. The sample contains approximately 90,000 distinct CDR3 sequences, roughly 4% of which appear only once. The receptor comes from a woman aged 18 to 35 with multiple sclerosis. This chain connects TRBV29-1 to TRBJ2-1, with 9 bases identical to TRBD2. The sequenced sample was PBMCs. This CDR3 reads CSVVRLSGGYNEQFF. In DNA, the CDR3 is TGCAGCGTTGTCAGGCTTAGCGGGGGCTACAATGAGCAGTTCTTC.